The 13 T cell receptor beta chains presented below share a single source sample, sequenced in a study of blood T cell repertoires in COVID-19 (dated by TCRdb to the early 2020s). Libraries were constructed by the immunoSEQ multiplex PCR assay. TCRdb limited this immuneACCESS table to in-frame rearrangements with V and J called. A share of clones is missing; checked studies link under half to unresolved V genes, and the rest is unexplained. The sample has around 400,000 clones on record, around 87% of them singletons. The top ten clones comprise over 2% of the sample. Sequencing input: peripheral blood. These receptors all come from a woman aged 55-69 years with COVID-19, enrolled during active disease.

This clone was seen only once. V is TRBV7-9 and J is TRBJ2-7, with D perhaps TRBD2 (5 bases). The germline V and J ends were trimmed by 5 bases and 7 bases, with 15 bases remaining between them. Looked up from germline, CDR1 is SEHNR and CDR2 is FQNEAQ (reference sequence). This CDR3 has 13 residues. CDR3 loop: CASSAGRGNEQYF. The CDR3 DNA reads TGTGCCAGCAGCGCGGGCCGAGGTAATGAGCAGTACTTC.

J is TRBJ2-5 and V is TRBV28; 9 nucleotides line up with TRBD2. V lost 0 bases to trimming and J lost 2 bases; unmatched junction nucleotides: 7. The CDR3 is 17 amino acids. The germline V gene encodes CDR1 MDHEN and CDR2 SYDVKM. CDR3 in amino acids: CASSLWASAGGQETQYF. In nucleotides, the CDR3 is TGTGCCAGCAGTTTATGGGCCTCAGCGGGGGGACAAGAGACCCAGTACTTC.

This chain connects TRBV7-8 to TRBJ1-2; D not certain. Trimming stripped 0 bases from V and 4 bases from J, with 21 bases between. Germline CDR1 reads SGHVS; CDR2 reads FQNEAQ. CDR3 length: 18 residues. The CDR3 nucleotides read TGTGCCAGCAGCTTAGCCCGTAGTGGGCCAGGTCCCAGCTATGGCTACACCTTC. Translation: CASSLARSGPGPSYGYTF.

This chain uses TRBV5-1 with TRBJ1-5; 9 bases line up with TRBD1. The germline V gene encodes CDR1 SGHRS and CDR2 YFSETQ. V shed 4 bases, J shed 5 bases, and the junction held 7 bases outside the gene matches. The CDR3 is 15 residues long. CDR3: CASSPGTGKHQPQHF. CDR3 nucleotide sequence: TGCGCCAGCAGCCCCGGGACAGGGAAACATCAGCCCCAGCATTTT. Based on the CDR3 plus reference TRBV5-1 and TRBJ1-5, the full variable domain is KAGVTQTPRYLIKTRGQQVTLSCSPISGHRSVSWYQQTPGQGLQFLFEYFSETQRNKGNFPGRFSGRQFSNSRSEMNVSTLELGDSALYLCASSPGTGKHQPQHFGDGTRLSIL.

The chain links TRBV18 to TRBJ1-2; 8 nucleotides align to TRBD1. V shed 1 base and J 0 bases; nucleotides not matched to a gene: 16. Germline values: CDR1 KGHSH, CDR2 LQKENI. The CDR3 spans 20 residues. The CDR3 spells CASSPLLLGTGPLSNYGYTF. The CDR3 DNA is TGTGCCAGCTCACCACTGCTACTCGGGACAGGACCCTTATCTAACTATGGCTACACCTTC. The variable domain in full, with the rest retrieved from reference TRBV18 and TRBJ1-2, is NAGVMQNPRHLVRRRGQEARLRCSPMKGHSHVYWYRQLPEEGLKFMVYLQKENIIDESGMPKERFSAEFPKEGPSILRIQQVVRGDSAAYFCASSPLLLGTGPLSNYGYTFGSGTRLTVV.

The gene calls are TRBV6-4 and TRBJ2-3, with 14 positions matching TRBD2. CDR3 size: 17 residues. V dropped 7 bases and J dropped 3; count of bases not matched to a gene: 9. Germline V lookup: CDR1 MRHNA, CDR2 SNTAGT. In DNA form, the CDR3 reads TGTGCCAGCACTCTCGGACTAGCGGGGGGCCAAACAGATACGCAGTATTTT. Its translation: CASTLGLAGGQTDTQYF.

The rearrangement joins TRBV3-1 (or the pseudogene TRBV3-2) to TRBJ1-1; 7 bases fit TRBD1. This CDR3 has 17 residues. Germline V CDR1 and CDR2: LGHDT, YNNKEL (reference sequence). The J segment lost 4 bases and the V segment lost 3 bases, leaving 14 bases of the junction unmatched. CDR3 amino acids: CASSHPRVQGKSTEAFF. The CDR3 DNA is TGTGCCAGCAGCCACCCCCGAGTACAGGGGAAGAGCACTGAAGCTTTCTTT.

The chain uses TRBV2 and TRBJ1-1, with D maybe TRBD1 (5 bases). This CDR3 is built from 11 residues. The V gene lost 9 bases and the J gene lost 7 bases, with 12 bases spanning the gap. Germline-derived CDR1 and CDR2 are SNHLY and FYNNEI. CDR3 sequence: CASMGGVEAFF. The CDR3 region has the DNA TGTGCCAGTATGGGGGGAGTTGAAGCTTTCTTT. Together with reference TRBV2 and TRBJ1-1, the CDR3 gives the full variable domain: EPEVTQTPSHQVTQMGQEVILRCVPISNHLYFYWYRQILGQKVEFLVSFYNNEISEKSEIFDDQFSVERPDGSNFTLKIRSTKLEDSAMYFCASMGGVEAFFGQGTRLTVV.

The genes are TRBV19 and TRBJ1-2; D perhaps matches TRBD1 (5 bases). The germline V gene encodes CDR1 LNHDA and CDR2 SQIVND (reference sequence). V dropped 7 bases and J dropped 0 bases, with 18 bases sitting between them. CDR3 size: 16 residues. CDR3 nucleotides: TGTGCCAGTATGCGGGGGGGACGGCAGTCTAACTATGGCTACACCTTC. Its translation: CASMRGGRQSNYGYTF.

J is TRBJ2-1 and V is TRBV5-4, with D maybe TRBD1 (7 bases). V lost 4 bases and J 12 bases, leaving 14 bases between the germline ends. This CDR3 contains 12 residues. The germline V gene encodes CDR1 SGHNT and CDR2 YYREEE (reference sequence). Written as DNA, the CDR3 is TGTGCCAGCAGCCCACAGGGGCGGGGGCAGTTCTTC. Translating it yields CASSPQGRGQFF.

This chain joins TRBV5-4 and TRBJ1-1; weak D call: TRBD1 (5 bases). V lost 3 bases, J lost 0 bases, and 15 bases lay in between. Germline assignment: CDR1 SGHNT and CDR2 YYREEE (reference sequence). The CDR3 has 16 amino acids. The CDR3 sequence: CASSSTAGTMNTEAFF. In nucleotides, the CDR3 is TGTGCCAGCAGCTCCACCGCGGGGACCATGAACACTGAAGCTTTCTTT.

CDR3 residues: CASSPTANNEQFF. The CDR3 DNA is TGTGCCAGCAGCCCGACAGCTAACAATGAGCAGTTCTTC. The V and J genes are TRBV3-1 (or the pseudogene TRBV3-2) and TRBJ2-1, with TRBD1 as a possible D gene (5 bases). CDR3 length: 13 residues. CDR1 LGHDT and CDR2 YNNKEL come from the germline V gene (reference sequence). Trimming removed 4 bases from V and 5 bases from J, with 9 bases in between.

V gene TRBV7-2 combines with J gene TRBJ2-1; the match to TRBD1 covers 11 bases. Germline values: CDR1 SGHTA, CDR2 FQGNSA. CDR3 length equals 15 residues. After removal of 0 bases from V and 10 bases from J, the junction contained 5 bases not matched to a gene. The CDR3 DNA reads TGTGCCAGCAGCTTAGCACCGGGACAGGGGGGGGAGCAGTTCTTC. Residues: CASSLAPGQGGEQFF.